These T cell receptor beta chains were read from a single sample in a study of early T cells in non-severe SARS-CoV-2 infection. TCRdb processed the 5' RACE reads anew with MiXCR; each CDR3 protein has one entry. The sample holds about 60,000 distinct CDR3 sequences, 8% to 9% seen once. Sequencing was done on a sample of whole blood. The origin of the receptors is an adult who was a healthcare worker with PCR-confirmed SARS-CoV-2 infection or an uninfected control (not recorded which). CDR3s include the opening cysteine and the closing phenylalanine or tryptophan. A D gene is named only where the DNA matches it firmly. Not all rows give a size; the values are once, few, many and, for expanded clones, a class.

clone size: .
J gene: TRBJ2-2
V gene: TRBV6-4
D gene: TRBD2
CDR3 protein: CASRLASTNTGELFF
CDR3 DNA: TGTGCCAGCAGACTAGCGAGCACGAACACCGGGGAGCTGTTTTTT

clone size: many
J gene: TRBJ2-2
V gene: TRBV28
D gene: TRBD2
CDR3 protein: CASSFSGRGNTGELFF
CDR3 DNA: TGTGCCAGCAGTTTTAGCGGGAGAGGGAACACCGGGGAGCTGTTTTTT

clone size: many
J gene: TRBJ2-3
V gene: TRBV20-1
D gene: TRBD2
CDR3 protein: CSASVGAGVAEDTQYF
CDR3 DNA: TGCAGTGCTAGCGTCGGAGCGGGAGTCGCAGAAGATACGCAGTATTTT

clone size: few
J gene: TRBJ2-3
V gene: TRBV5-1
D gene: TRBD2
CDR3 protein: CASSSDVSGGTADTQYF
CDR3 DNA: TGCGCCAGCAGCTCGGACGTCAGCGGGGGGACCGCAGATACGCAGTATTTT

clone size: many
J gene: TRBJ1-2
V gene: TRBV7-6
D gene: .
CDR3 protein: CASSSPTDGLYGYTF
CDR3 DNA: TGTGCCAGCAGCTCCCCTACAGACGGACTTTATGGCTACACCTTC

clone size: many
J gene: TRBJ2-4
V gene: TRBV7-8
D gene: TRBD2
CDR3 protein: CASSLTAMRGASKNIQYF
CDR3 DNA: TGTGCCAGCAGCTTAACGGCTATGCGGGGGGCGTCCAAAAACATTCAGTACTTC

clone size: .
J gene: TRBJ1-4
V gene: TRBV12-3/TRBV12-4
D gene: TRBD1
CDR3 protein: CASSLGQTNEKLFF
CDR3 DNA: TGTGCCAGCAGTTTGGGACAGACTAATGAAAAACTGTTTTTT

clone size: .
J gene: TRBJ1-1
V gene: TRBV18
D gene: .
CDR3 protein: CASSPGEGRESIF
CDR3 DNA: TGTGCCAGCTCACCGGGGGAAGGACGGGAGTCGATCTTT

clone size: many
J gene: TRBJ2-4
V gene: TRBV6-2/TRBV6-3
D gene: TRBD1
CDR3 protein: CASRQGQGVYIQYF
CDR3 DNA: TGTGCCAGCAGACAAGGACAGGGGGTATACATTCAGTACTTC

clone size: few
J gene: TRBJ2-7
V gene: TRBV20-1
D gene: .
CDR3 protein: CSARKALGDYEQYF
CDR3 DNA: TGCAGTGCTAGAAAGGCCCTGGGGGACTACGAGCAGTACTTC

clone size: .
J gene: TRBJ2-7
V gene: TRBV6-2/TRBV6-3
D gene: TRBD1
CDR3 protein: CASSGQGTYEQYF
CDR3 DNA: TGTGCCAGCAGTGGACAGGGTACCTACGAGCAGTACTTC

clone size: .
J gene: TRBJ2-7
V gene: TRBV7-9
D gene: .
CDR3 protein: CASSLQSYEQYF
CDR3 DNA: TGTGCCAGCAGCTTACAGTCCTACGAGCAGTACTTC

clone size: .
J gene: TRBJ2-7
V gene: TRBV6-2/TRBV6-3
D gene: .
CDR3 protein: CASSLTTYEQYF
CDR3 DNA: TGTGCCAGCAGCCTCACAACCTACGAGCAGTACTTC

clone size: many
J gene: TRBJ2-3
V gene: TRBV28
D gene: .
CDR3 protein: CASNSPGGLTDTQYF
CDR3 DNA: TGTGCCAGCAATTCCCCTGGGGGGCTGACAGATACGCAGTATTTT

clone size: .
J gene: TRBJ2-7
V gene: TRBV6-5
D gene: TRBD1
CDR3 protein: CASSSGQGPYEQYF
CDR3 DNA: TGTGCCAGCAGTTCGGGACAGGGACCCTACGAGCAGTACTTC

clone size: .
J gene: TRBJ2-2
V gene: TRBV2
D gene: .
CDR3 protein: CASSEGVETPNTGELFF
CDR3 DNA: TGTGCCAGCAGTGAAGGGGTGGAGACCCCAAACACCGGGGAGCTGTTTTTT

clone size: once
J gene: TRBJ1-5
V gene: TRBV11-2
D gene: .
CDR3 protein: CASSLTSNQPQHF
CDR3 DNA: TGTGCCAGCAGCTTAACGAGCAATCAGCCCCAGCATTTT

clone size: .
J gene: TRBJ2-7
V gene: TRBV4-1
D gene: TRBD1
CDR3 protein: CASNQGQGEVYEQYF
CDR3 DNA: TGCGCCAGCAACCAAGGACAGGGTGAGGTATACGAGCAGTACTTC

clone size: few
J gene: TRBJ2-7
V gene: TRBV6-6
D gene: TRBD2
CDR3 protein: CASSVPGGPRYEQYF
CDR3 DNA: TGTGCCAGCAGCGTCCCGGGAGGGCCTAGATACGAGCAGTACTTC

clone size: many
J gene: TRBJ1-6
V gene: TRBV27
D gene: .
CDR3 protein: CASSLAGDNSPLHF
CDR3 DNA: TGTGCCAGCAGTCTGGCGGGGGACAATTCACCCCTCCACTTT

clone size: few
J gene: TRBJ2-4
V gene: TRBV28
D gene: .
CDR3 protein: CASSPRQNLAKNIQYF
CDR3 DNA: TGTGCCAGCAGTCCCAGACAGAATCTAGCCAAAAACATTCAGTACTTC

clone size: .
J gene: TRBJ2-5
V gene: TRBV7-8
D gene: TRBD2
CDR3 protein: CASSLLAGGSQETQYF
CDR3 DNA: TGTGCCAGCAGCTTACTAGCGGGAGGTTCCCAAGAGACCCAGTACTTC

clone size: .
J gene: TRBJ2-7
V gene: TRBV12-3/TRBV12-4
D gene: .
CDR3 protein: CASRAGSSVYEQYF
CDR3 DNA: TGTGCCAGCAGGGCCGGGTCTAGTGTCTACGAGCAGTACTTC

clone size: .
J gene: TRBJ2-5
V gene: TRBV7-8
D gene: .
CDR3 protein: CASSLDRRPGETQYF
CDR3 DNA: TGTGCCAGCAGCTTAGATCGCAGACCTGGAGAGACCCAGTACTTC

clone size: .
J gene: TRBJ2-1
V gene: TRBV7-2
D gene: TRBD2
CDR3 protein: CASSSLAVNEQFF
CDR3 DNA: TGTGCCAGCAGCTCACTAGCGGTCAATGAGCAGTTCTTC

clone size: .
J gene: TRBJ2-1
V gene: TRBV4-3
D gene: .
CDR3 protein: CAGSQDRRQNNEQFF
CDR3 DNA: TGCGCCGGCAGCCAAGATCGACGACAGAACAATGAGCAGTTCTTC

clone size: many
J gene: TRBJ1-1
V gene: TRBV5-5
D gene: TRBD1
CDR3 protein: CASSFSRLSRGMNTEAFF
CDR3 DNA: TGTGCCAGCAGCTTTTCCCGTTTGTCCAGGGGGATGAACACTGAAGCTTTCTTT

clone size: many
J gene: TRBJ1-3
V gene: TRBV12-3/TRBV12-4
D gene: .
CDR3 protein: CASRISSGNTIYF
CDR3 DNA: TGTGCCAGCAGGATATCATCTGGAAACACCATATATTTT

clone size: .
J gene: TRBJ2-7
V gene: TRBV28
D gene: TRBD1
CDR3 protein: CASSSTGGLYEQYF
CDR3 DNA: TGTGCCAGCAGTTCGACAGGGGGACTCTACGAGCAGTACTTC

clone size: few
J gene: TRBJ1-1
V gene: TRBV29-1
D gene: TRBD1
CDR3 protein: CSVVQGVSTEAFF
CDR3 DNA: TGCAGCGTTGTACAGGGGGTGAGCACTGAAGCTTTCTTT

clone size: few
J gene: TRBJ1-2
V gene: TRBV10-3
D gene: .
CDR3 protein: CAISESDRNYGYTF
CDR3 DNA: TGTGCCATCAGTGAGTCTGACAGGAACTATGGCTACACCTTC

clone size: .
J gene: TRBJ2-2
V gene: TRBV5-1
D gene: .
CDR3 protein: CASSLVAGVSNTGELFF
CDR3 DNA: TGCGCCAGCAGCTTGGTGGCAGGGGTTTCGAACACCGGGGAGCTGTTTTTT

clone size: few
J gene: TRBJ2-2
V gene: TRBV9
D gene: .
CDR3 protein: CASSERQVPTGELFF
CDR3 DNA: TGTGCCAGCAGCGAGAGACAGGTCCCAACCGGGGAGCTGTTTTTT

clone size: few
J gene: TRBJ2-5
V gene: TRBV18
D gene: .
CDR3 protein: CASSPVPGVETQYF
CDR3 DNA: TGTGCCAGCTCACCGGTCCCAGGGGTAGAGACCCAGTACTTC

clone size: many
J gene: TRBJ2-5
V gene: TRBV12-3/TRBV12-4
D gene: .
CDR3 protein: CASSLVGPQETQYF
CDR3 DNA: TGTGCCAGCAGTTTGGTTGGGCCTCAAGAGACCCAGTACTTC

clone size: few
J gene: TRBJ1-4
V gene: TRBV5-1
D gene: .
CDR3 protein: CASSPTIDSTNEKLFF
CDR3 DNA: TGCGCCAGCAGTCCTACAATCGACAGTACGAATGAAAAACTGTTTTTT

clone size: many
J gene: TRBJ2-3
V gene: TRBV7-2
D gene: .
CDR3 protein: CASRYRGGTDTQYF
CDR3 DNA: TGTGCCAGCAGGTACCGTGGGGGCACAGATACGCAGTATTTT